This T cell receptor beta chain was profiled in a study of blood T cells in healthy people across ages. This clonotype has ten or more counts. Antigen specificity is unknown. It was with a sample-barcoded 5' primer and a J-beta primer mix that a second PCR of roughly 7 to 12 cycles was run. TCRdb redid the calling of the 5' RACE reads with MiXCR, one entry per CDR3 protein. In the table there are around 1.7 million distinct CDR3 sequences, 28% of which are singletons. The study's findings and limits: The CMV status of each donor remained undetermined, and this could have confounded shifts in expanded clonotypes. Naive T cell percentage by flow cytometry tracked strongly with beta diversity. There were more naive CD4+ cells and higher diversity in long-lived donors than in aged donors.

The CDR3 is made up of 16 amino acids. Germline V gene lookup returns CDR1 SGHRS and CDR2 YFSETQ. Trimming cost V 3 bases and J 7 bases, with 20 bases left between them. The sequenced sample consisted of blood. The clonotype was recovered from a woman in her 30s in good health. The J gene is TRBJ2-1, the V gene TRBV5-1; D possibly corresponds to TRBD1 (5 bases). The CDR3 nucleotides read TGCGCCAGCAGCTATCATGGGCAGGGAAAAGGAAATGAGCAGTTCTTC. Protein sequence: CASSYHGQGKGNEQFF.